This is a list of T cell receptor beta chains from one sample in a study of cytomegalovirus exposure and HLA in healthy donors. Clones were read by immunoSEQ multiplex PCR, and TCRdb kept only the in-frame ones, dropping some. The sample lists about 120,000 clones, more than 75% occurring once. The sequenced sample consisted of PBMCs. Receptors were obtained from a woman under 30 in good health and CMV-seropositive. Both conserved end residues are part of each CDR3. D genes are given only for firm matches. Some rows have no size entry. The others give once, few or many, or a class for an expanded clone.

CDR3 | DNA | J | D | size | V
CASSDQLNQPQHF | TGTGCCAGCAGTGATCAGTTAAATCAGCCCCAGCATTTT | TRBJ1-5 | NA | NA | TRBV6-1
CASRLSSGNTIYF | TGTGCCAGTAGACTGAGCTCTGGAAACACCATATATTTT | TRBJ1-3 | NA | NA | TRBV19
CASSLSAASGSLEQFF | TGTGCCAGCAGCTTATCAGCTGCTAGCGGGAGCCTTGAGCAGTTCTTC | TRBJ2-1 | TRBD2 | NA | TRBV7-3
CASSLRPGARGYTF | TGTGCCAGCAGCCTTCGTCCAGGCGCCAGGGGCTACACCTTC | TRBJ1-2 | NA | NA | TRBV5-8
CASRLKHRIGVLVGGYTF | TGTGCAAGTCGCTTAAAACACAGAATAGGGGTATTAGTCGGTGGCTACACCTTC | TRBJ1-2 | NA | NA | TRBV12-2
CASRKTSGSSQTQYF | TGTGCCAGCAGGAAGACTAGCGGGAGTTCGCAGACCCAGTACTTC | TRBJ2-5 | TRBD2 | NA | TRBV2
CASSHTGLAGGPSYNEQFF | TGTGCCAGCAGCCACACGGGACTAGCGGGGGGACCCTCCTACAATGAGCAGTTCTTC | TRBJ2-1 | TRBD2 | NA | TRBV4-2
CASGYDRDSIEQYF | TGTGCTAGTGGTTACGACAGGGACAGCATCGAGCAGTACTTC | TRBJ2-7 | TRBD1 | NA | TRBV12-5
CASSGGTGGHEQYF | TGTGCCAGCAGTGGGGGGACAGGGGGCCACGAGCAGTACTTC | TRBJ2-7 | TRBD1 | NA | TRBV27
CASSRTGQGNGETQYF | TGCGCCAGCAGCCGAACGGGACAGGGAAACGGAGAGACCCAGTACTTC | TRBJ2-5 | TRBD1 | NA | TRBV4-1
CASRGLARGKQFF | TGTGCCAGCAGAGGACTAGCGAGGGGTAAGCAGTTCTTC | TRBJ2-1 | TRBD2 | once | TRBV2